These T cell receptor beta chains were read from a single sample in a study of fetal regulatory T cell absence and autoimmunity. Repertoires were generated with immunoSEQ multiplex PCR, while TCRdb's copy carries only in-frame clones and drops some. Among about 43,000 clones listed, about 86% were seen once. Sample: cord blood. These receptors were collected from a newborn boy with IPEX syndrome. The CDR3 runs from the conserved cysteine through the conserved F or W. A D gene is named only where the DNA matches it firmly. Rows give clone size only sometimes, using once, few, many, or a class for an expanded clone.

v_gene,j_gene,abundance,d_gene,CDR3aa,CDR3nt
TRBV7-9,TRBJ2-7,few,NA,CASSRGEPYEQYF,TGTGCCAGCAGCCGCGGCGAGCCTTACGAGCAGTACTTC
TRBV27,TRBJ1-2,NA,NA,CASSKRGEYGYTF,TGTGCCAGCAGCAAGAGGGGAGAATATGGCTACACCTTC
TRBV10-3,TRBJ2-7,NA,TRBD2,CAISERAGGRSYYEQYF,TGTGCCATCAGTGAAAGAGCGGGAGGGCGGTCATACTACGAGCAGTACTTC
TRBV6-5,TRBJ1-1,NA,NA,CASSYTMNTEAFF,TGTGCCAGCAGCTACACCATGAACACTGAAGCTTTCTTT
TRBV19,TRBJ2-7,once,NA,CASTTSRNIRQAPYEQYF,TGTGCCAGTACCACTAGCCGTAATATCCGACAGGCCCCCTACGAGCAGTACTTC
TRBV6-1,TRBJ1-1,NA,NA,CASSEGGTGTEAFF,TGTGCCAGCAGTGAAGGTGGCACAGGGACTGAAGCTTTCTTT
TRBV5-4,TRBJ2-3,NA,NA,CASSSRVEGDTQYF,TGTGCCAGCAGCTCACGAGTCGAGGGGGATACGCAGTATTTT
TRBV6-6,TRBJ2-2,NA,NA,CASSYEDTGELFF,TGTGCCAGCAGTTACGAGGACACCGGGGAGCTGTTTTTT
TRBV30,TRBJ1-1,NA,NA,CAWSVGGNTEAFF,TGTGCCTGGAGTGTTGGGGGAAACACTGAAGCTTTCTTT
TRBV19,TRBJ2-7,NA,TRBD1,CASSPDRGYREQYF,TGTGCCAGTAGTCCGGACAGGGGTTATAGGGAGCAGTACTTC
TRBV6-1,TRBJ1-4,NA,NA,CASRSLQANEKLFF,TGTGCCAGCAGGAGCCTTCAGGCAAATGAAAAACTGTTTTTT
TRBV2,TRBJ1-2,once,NA,CASRETGTADYGYTF,TGTGCCAGCAGGGAAACCGGGACGGCTGACTATGGCTACACCTTC
TRBV4-1,TRBJ2-1,few,TRBD1,CASSPLGQGADEQFF,TGCGCCAGCAGCCCTTTGGGACAGGGGGCCGATGAGCAGTTCTTC
TRBV4-3,TRBJ2-3,NA,TRBD2,CASSQFSGGAPDTQYF,TGCGCCAGCAGCCAATTTAGCGGGGGGGCCCCAGATACGCAGTATTTT
TRBV10-3,TRBJ2-7,NA,TRBD1,CAISESRTGSSYEQYF,TGTGCCATCAGTGAGTCGAGGACAGGGAGCTCCTACGAGCAGTACTTC
TRBV5-1,TRBJ2-7,NA,TRBD2,CASSWGLAGENYEQYF,TGCGCCAGCAGCTGGGGACTAGCGGGAGAGAACTACGAGCAGTACTTC
TRBV11-2,TRBJ1-1,NA,NA,CASSLAPSDILEAFF,TGTGCCAGCAGCTTAGCCCCCTCGGATATACTTGAAGCTTTCTTT
TRBV5-1,TRBJ1-1,NA,NA,CASSLVEGITEAFF,TGCGCCAGCAGCTTGGTCGAGGGTATCACTGAAGCTTTCTTT
TRBV7-7,TRBJ2-3,NA,TRBD1,CASSPGQGSTDTQYF,TGTGCCAGCAGCCCCGGACAGGGGAGCACAGATACGCAGTATTTT
TRBV30,TRBJ1-3,NA,NA,CAWSVPFEALSGNTIYF,TGTGCCTGGAGTGTACCCTTTGAGGCGCTCTCTGGAAACACCATATATTTT
TRBV6-1,TRBJ2-2,NA,TRBD1,CASSEATGTGNELFF,TGTGCCAGCAGTGAAGCTACCGGGACAGGGAATGAGCTGTTTTTT
TRBV12-5,TRBJ1-1,NA,TRBD1,CASGFETGTDNTEAFF,TGTGCTAGTGGTTTTGAGACAGGGACGGATAACACTGAAGCTTTCTTT
TRBV19,TRBJ1-2,NA,NA,CASSNQGQLSPLYGYTF,TGTGCCAGTAGTAACCAGGGGCAGCTATCCCCCCTCTATGGCTACACCTTC
TRBV5-1,TRBJ2-3,NA,TRBD2,CASRLAGGTDTQYF,TGCGCCAGCAGGCTAGCGGGGGGCACAGATACGCAGTATTTT
TRBV29-1,TRBJ2-2,NA,TRBD1,CSTDPDRATGELFF,TGCAGCACCGACCCGGACAGGGCCACCGGGGAGCTGTTTTTT
TRBV10-3,TRBJ2-2,few,NA,CAISESRQGLTGELFF,TGTGCCATCAGTGAGTCGAGGCAGGGTCTCACCGGGGAGCTGTTTTTT
TRBV7-9,TRBJ1-1,NA,TRBD1,CASSLGIWDRAVRTEAFF,TGTGCCAGCAGCTTAGGGATATGGGACAGGGCTGTGAGGACTGAAGCTTTCTTT
TRBV9,TRBJ2-2,NA,NA,CASSVAPGRELFF,TGTGCCAGCAGCGTAGCCCCGGGCCGGGAGCTGTTTTTT
TRBV11-3,TRBJ2-3,NA,NA,CASSPREAWTQYF,TGTGCCAGCAGCCCAAGGGAGGCCTGGACGCAGTATTTT
TRBV27,TRBJ1-6,few,NA,CASTGTAYNSPLHF,TGTGCCAGCACCGGGACCGCATATAATTCACCCCTCCACTTT
TRBV29-1,TRBJ1-3,NA,TRBD1,CSIGTGEVGNTIYF,TGCAGCATCGGGACAGGGGAGGTTGGAAACACCATATATTTT
TRBV9,TRBJ2-3,NA,TRBD2,CASSVDPSLAGGPDTQYF,TGTGCCAGCAGCGTAGACCCGTCACTAGCGGGGGGCCCAGATACGCAGTATTTT
TRBV11-2,TRBJ2-7,once,NA,CASSLGHGGTYEQYF,TGTGCCAGCAGCTTAGGTCATGGCGGTACCTACGAGCAGTACTTC
TRBV4-1,TRBJ2-3,NA,TRBD2,CASSQAGSGRVDTQYF,TGCGCCAGCAGCCAAGCGGGTAGCGGGAGGGTAGATACGCAGTATTTT
TRBV5-1,TRBJ1-1,NA,NA,CASSLGGQVNTEAFF,TGCGCCAGCAGCTTGGGGGGCCAGGTGAACACTGAAGCTTTCTTT
TRBV7-9,TRBJ2-3,once,TRBD2,CASSLPRLAGYTDTQYF,TGTGCCAGCAGCTTACCCCGACTAGCAGGTTACACAGATACGCAGTATTTT
TRBV5-5,TRBJ2-2,NA,NA,CASSRDHSVSGELFF,TGTGCCAGCAGCCGGGACCATTCGGTCAGCGGGGAGCTGTTTTTT
TRBV4-2,TRBJ2-1,NA,TRBD2,CASSQDPSGRARNEQFF,TGTGCCAGCAGCCAAGATCCCAGCGGGAGGGCCAGGAATGAGCAGTTCTTC
TRBV6-6,TRBJ1-3,NA,NA,CASSYGRTGNTIYF,TGTGCCAGCAGTTACGGACGGACTGGAAACACCATATATTTT
TRBV21-1,TRBJ2-3,once,NA,CASTPGKGLHLLRDTQYF,TGTGCCAGCACCCCAGGGAAAGGACTACATTTACTCCGGGATACGCAGTATTTT
TRBV5-1,TRBJ2-7,NA,NA,CASSWARDRIHEQYF,TGCGCCAGCAGCTGGGCCAGGGACCGTATTCACGAGCAGTACTTC
TRBV6-5,TRBJ2-7,NA,TRBD1,CASSYSIGDSSYEQYF,TGTGCCAGCAGTTACTCGATAGGGGACAGCTCCTACGAGCAGTACTTC